The TCR beta chain under discussion was sequenced for a study of Graves' ophthalmopathy and Graves' hyperthyroidism. Study-level points and caveats: In separating ophthalmopathy from stable hyperthyroidism, a 13-signature model achieved about 90% sensitivity and 65% to 84% specificity.

Aged 18 to 65, the patients with hyperthyroidism had under 2 months' duration and were newly diagnosed. Diagnosis was based on clinical symptoms, serum thyroxine, TRAb, thyroid ultrasound and orbital computed tomography. The source of the PBMCs was 9.5 to 10 ml of fresh peripheral blood. Transcripts of RNA were the source for amplifying TCR beta CDR3 regions. RT-PCR in the first round used HTBI primers; a second-round multiplex PCR followed. TCRdb reprocessed the multiplex PCR reads via MiXCR and lists one record per CDR3 protein. In the table there are roughly 410,000 distinct CDR3 sequences, about 16% of which are singletons. V shed 6 bases and J 4 bases; nucleotides not matched to a gene: 8. Germline CDR1 PRHDT, CDR2 FYEKMQ (reference sequence). The CDR3 spans 16 residues. Regarding this clonotype: Its antigen is undetermined.

This chain uses TRBV13 with TRBJ2-2, with 10 bases aligning to TRBD2. This receptor was obtained from a woman under 30 with stable Graves' hyperthyroidism. The material sequenced was peripheral blood. CDR3 protein: CASRKSGGATTGELFF. The CDR3, as DNA: TGTGCCAGCAGGAAAAGCGGGGGGGCCACCACCGGGGAGCTGTTTTTT. The full variable domain, its missing parts supplied by reference TRBV13 and TRBJ2-2, is AAGVIQSPRHLIKEKRETATLKCYPIPRHDTVYWYQQGPGQDPQFLISFYEKMQSDKGSIPDRFSAQQFSDYHSELNMSSLELGDSALYFCASRKSGGATTGELFFGEGSRLTVL.